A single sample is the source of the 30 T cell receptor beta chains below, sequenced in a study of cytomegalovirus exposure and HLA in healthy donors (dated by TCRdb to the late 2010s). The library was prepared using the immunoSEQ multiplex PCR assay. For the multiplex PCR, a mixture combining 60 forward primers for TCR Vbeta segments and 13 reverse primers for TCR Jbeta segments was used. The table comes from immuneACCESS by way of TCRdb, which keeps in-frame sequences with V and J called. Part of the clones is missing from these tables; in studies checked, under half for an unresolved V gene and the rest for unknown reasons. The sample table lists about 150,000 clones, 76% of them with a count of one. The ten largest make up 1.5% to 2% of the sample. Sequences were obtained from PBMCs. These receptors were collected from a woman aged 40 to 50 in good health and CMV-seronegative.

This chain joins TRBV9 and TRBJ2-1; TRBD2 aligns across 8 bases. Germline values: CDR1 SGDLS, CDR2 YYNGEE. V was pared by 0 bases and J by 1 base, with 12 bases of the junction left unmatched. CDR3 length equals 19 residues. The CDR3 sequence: CASSVVGSGGRASYNEQFF. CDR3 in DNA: TGTGCCAGCAGCGTAGTTGGGTCGGGAGGGCGCGCGTCCTACAATGAGCAGTTCTTC.

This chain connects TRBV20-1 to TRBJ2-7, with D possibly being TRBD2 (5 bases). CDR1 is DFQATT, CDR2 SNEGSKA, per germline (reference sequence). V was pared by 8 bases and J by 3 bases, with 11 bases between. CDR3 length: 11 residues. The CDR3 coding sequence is TGCAGTAGCGGTATTTTCTACGAGCAGTACTTC. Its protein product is CSSGIFYEQYF.

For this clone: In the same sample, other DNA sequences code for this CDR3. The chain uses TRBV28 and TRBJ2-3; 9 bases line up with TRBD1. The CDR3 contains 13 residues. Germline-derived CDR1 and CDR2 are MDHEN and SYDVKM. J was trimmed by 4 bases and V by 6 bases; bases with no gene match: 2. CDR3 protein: CASRRQGADTQYF. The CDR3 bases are TGTGCCAGCAGACGACAGGGGGCAGATACGCAGTATTTT.

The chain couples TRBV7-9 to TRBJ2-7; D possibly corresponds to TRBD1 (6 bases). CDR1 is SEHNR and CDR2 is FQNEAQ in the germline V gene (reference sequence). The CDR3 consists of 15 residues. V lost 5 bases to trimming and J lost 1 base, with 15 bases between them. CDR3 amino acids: CASSPGVRSSYEQYF. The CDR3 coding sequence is TGTGCCAGCAGCCCAGGGGTCCGGAGTTCCTACGAGCAGTACTTC. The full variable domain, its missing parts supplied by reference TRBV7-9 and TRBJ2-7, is DTGVSQNPRHKITKRGQNVTFRCDPISEHNRLYWYRQTLGQGPEFLTYFQNEAQLEKSRLLSDRFSAERPKGSFSTLEIQRTEQGDSAMYLCASSPGVRSSYEQYFGPGTRLTVT.

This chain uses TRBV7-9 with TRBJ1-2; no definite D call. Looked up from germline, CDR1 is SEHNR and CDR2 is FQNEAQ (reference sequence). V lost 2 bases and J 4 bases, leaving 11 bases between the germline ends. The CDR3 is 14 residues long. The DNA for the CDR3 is TGTGCCAGCAGCTTACCGGGGTCCCCCTATGGCTACACCTTC. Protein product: CASSLPGSPYGYTF.

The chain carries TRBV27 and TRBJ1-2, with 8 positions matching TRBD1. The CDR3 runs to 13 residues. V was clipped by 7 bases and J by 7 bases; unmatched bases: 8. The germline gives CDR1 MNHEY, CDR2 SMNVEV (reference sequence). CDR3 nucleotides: TGTGCCAGCACTGACAGGGGAGAGAGTGGCTACACCTTC. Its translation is CASTDRGESGYTF.

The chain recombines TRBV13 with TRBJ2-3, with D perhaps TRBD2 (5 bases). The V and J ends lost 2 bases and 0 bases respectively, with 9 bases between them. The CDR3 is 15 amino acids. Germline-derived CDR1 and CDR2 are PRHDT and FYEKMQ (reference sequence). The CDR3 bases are TGTGCCAGCAGCTTAACGGGAACTAGCACAGATACGCAGTATTTT. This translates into CASSLTGTSTDTQYF.

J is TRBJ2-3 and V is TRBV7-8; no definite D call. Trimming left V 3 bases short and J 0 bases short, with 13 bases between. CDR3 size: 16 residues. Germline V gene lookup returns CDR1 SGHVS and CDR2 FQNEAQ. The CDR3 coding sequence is TGTGCCAGCAGCTTGACACAGCTGTCTAGCACAGATACGCAGTATTTT. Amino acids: CASSLTQLSSTDTQYF.

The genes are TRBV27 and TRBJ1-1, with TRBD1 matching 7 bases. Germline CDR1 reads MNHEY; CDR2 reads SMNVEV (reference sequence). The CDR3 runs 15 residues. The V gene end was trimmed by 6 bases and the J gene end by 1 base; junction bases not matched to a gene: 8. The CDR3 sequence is CASSLEYRGNTEAFF. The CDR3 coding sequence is TGTGCCAGCAGCCTCGAATACAGGGGGAACACTGAAGCTTTCTTT.

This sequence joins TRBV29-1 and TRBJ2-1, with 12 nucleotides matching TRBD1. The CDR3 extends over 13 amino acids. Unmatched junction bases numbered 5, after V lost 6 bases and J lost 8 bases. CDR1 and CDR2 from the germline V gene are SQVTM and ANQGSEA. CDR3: CSVGTGGEDEQFF. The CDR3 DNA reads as TGCAGCGTGGGGACAGGGGGCGAGGATGAGCAGTTCTTC.

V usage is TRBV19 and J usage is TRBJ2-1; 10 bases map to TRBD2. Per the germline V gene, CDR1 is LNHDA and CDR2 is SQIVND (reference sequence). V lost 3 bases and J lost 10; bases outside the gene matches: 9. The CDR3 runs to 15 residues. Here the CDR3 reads CASSIIAGGSREQFF. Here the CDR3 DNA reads TGTGCCAGTAGTATTATAGCGGGGGGATCCCGGGAGCAGTTCTTC.

The CDR3 spells CASSYSEGYQPQHF. The CDR3 DNA follows: TGTGCCAGCAGTTACTCGGAGGGGTATCAGCCCCAGCATTTT. This chain uses TRBV6-5 with TRBJ1-5; a possible D gene is TRBD1 (5 bases). V lost 0 bases, J lost 5 bases, and 8 bases lay in between. The CDR3 consists of 14 residues. In germline, CDR1 is MNHEY, CDR2 SVGAGI.

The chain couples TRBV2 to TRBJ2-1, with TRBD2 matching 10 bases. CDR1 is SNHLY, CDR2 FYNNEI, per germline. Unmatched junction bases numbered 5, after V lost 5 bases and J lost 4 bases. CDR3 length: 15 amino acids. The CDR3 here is CASSLTSGDYNEQFF. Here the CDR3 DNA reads TGTGCCAGCAGTCTAACTAGCGGGGATTACAATGAGCAGTTCTTC. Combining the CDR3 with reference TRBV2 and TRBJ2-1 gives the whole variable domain EPEVTQTPSHQVTQMGQEVILRCVPISNHLYFYWYRQILGQKVEFLVSFYNNEISEKSEIFDDQFSVERPDGSNFTLKIRSTKLEDSAMYFCASSLTSGDYNEQFFGPGTRLTVL.

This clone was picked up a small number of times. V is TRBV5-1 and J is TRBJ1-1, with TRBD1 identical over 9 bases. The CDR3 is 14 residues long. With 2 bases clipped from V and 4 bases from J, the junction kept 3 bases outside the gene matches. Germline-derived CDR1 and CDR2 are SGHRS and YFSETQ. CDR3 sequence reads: CASSFTGGLTEAFF. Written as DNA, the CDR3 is TGCGCCAGCAGCTTTACAGGGGGCCTCACTGAAGCTTTCTTT.

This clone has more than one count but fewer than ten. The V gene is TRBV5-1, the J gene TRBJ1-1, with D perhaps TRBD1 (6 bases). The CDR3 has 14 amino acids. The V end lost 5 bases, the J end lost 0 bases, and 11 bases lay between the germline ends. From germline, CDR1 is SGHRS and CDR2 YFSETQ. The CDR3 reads CASRQGTVNTEAFF. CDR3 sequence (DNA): TGCGCCAGCAGACAGGGTACGGTGAACACTGAAGCTTTCTTT.

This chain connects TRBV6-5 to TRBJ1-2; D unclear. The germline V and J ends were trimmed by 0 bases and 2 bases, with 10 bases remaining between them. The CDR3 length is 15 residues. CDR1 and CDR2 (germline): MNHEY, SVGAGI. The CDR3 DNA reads TGTGCCAGCAGTTACTCGTGGCCGCCAAACTATGGCTACACCTTC. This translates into CASSYSWPPNYGYTF.

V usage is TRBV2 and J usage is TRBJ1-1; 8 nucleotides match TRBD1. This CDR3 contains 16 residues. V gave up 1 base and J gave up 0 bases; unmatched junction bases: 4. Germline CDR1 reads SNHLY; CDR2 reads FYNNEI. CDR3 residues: CASSEDRGGVNTEAFF. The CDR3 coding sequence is TGTGCCAGCAGTGAAGACAGGGGGGGGGTGAACACTGAAGCTTTCTTT.

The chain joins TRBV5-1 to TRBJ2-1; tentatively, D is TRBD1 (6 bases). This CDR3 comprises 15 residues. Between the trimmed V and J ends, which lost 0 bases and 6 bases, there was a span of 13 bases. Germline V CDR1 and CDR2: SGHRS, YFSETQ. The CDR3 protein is CASSLGGVGGNEQFF. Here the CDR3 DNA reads TGCGCCAGCAGCTTGGGGGGAGTAGGGGGCAATGAGCAGTTCTTC.

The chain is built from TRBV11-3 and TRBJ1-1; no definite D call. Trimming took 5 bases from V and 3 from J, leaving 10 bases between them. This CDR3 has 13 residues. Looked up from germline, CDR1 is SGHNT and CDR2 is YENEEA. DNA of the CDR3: TGTGCCAGCAGCCCCCGTTTTGACACTGAAGCTTTCTTT. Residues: CASSPRFDTEAFF.

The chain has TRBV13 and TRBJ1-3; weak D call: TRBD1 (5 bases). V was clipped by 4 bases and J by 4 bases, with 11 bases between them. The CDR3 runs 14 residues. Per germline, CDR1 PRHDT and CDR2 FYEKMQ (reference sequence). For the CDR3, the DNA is TGTGCCAGCAGCTGGGAGGGGACGGGAAACACCATATATTTT. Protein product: CASSWEGTGNTIYF.

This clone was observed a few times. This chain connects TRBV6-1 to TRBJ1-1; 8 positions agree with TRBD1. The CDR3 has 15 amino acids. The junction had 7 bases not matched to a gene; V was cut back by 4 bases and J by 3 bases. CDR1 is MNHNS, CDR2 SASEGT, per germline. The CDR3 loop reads CASSGTGWLDTEAFF. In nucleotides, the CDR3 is TGTGCCAGCAGTGGGACAGGGTGGTTGGACACTGAAGCTTTCTTT.

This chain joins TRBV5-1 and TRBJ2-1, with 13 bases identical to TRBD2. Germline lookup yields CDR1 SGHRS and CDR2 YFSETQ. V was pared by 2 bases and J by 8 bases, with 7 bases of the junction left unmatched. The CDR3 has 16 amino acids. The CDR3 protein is CASSLGWTSGRHEQFF. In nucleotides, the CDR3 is TGCGCCAGCAGCTTAGGTTGGACTAGCGGGAGACATGAGCAGTTCTTC.

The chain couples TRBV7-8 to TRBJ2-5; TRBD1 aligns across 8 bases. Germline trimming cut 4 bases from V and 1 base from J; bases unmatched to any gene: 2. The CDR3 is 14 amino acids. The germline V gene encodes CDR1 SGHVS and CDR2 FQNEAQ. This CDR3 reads CASSSGQGQETQYF. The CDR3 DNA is TGTGCCAGCAGCTCAGGACAGGGCCAAGAGACCCAGTACTTC. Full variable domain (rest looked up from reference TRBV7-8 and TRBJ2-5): GAGVSQSPRYKVAKRGQDVALRCDPISGHVSLFWYQQALGQGPEFLTYFQNEAQLDKSGLPSDRFFAERPEGSVSTLKIQRTQQEDSAVYLCASSSGQGQETQYFGPGTRLLVL.

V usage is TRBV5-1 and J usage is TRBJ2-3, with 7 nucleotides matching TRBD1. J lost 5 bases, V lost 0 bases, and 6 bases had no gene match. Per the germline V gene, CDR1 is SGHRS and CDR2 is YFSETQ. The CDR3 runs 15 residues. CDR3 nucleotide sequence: TGCGCCAGCAGCTTGGGGGACAGTCTGGGAGATACGCAGTATTTT. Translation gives CASSLGDSLGDTQYF.

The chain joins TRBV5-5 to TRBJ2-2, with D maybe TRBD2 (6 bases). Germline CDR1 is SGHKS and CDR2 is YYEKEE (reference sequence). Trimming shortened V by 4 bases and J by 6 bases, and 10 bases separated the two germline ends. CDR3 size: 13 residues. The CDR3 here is CASSIRLAGELFF. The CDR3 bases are TGTGCCAGCAGCATCCGACTAGCCGGGGAGCTGTTTTTT.

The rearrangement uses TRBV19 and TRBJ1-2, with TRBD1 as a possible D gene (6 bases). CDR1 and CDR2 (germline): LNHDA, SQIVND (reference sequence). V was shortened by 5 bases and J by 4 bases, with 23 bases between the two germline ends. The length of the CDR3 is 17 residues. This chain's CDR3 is CASSLHSPGHLIYGYTF. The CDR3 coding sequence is TGTGCCAGTAGTTTACACTCGCCGGGACATCTGATCTATGGCTACACCTTC.

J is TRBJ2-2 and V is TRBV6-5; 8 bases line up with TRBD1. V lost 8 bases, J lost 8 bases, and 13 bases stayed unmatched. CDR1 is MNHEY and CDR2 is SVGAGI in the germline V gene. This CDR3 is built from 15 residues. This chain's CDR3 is CASQHGEQGVGELFF. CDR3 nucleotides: TGTGCCAGCCAGCATGGGGAACAGGGGGTAGGGGAGCTGTTTTTT.

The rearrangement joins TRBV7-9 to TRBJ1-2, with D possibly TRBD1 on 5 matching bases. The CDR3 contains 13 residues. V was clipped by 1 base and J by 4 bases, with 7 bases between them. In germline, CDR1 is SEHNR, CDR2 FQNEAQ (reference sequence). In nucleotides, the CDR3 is TGTGCCAGCAGCTTAGGACAGATCTATGGCTACACCTTC. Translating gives CASSLGQIYGYTF.

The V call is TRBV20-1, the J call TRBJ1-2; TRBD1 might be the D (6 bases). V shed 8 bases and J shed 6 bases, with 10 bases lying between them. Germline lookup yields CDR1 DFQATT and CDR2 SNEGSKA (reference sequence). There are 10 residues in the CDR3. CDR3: CSHRDHGYTF. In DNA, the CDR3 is TGCAGTCACAGGGACCATGGCTACACCTTC.

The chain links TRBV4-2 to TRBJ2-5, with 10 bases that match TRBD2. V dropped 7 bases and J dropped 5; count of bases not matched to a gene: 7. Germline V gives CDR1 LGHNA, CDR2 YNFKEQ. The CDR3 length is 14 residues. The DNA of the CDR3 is TGTGCCAGCAAAAGGACTAGCGGCGTGGAGACCCAGTACTTC. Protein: CASKRTSGVETQYF.